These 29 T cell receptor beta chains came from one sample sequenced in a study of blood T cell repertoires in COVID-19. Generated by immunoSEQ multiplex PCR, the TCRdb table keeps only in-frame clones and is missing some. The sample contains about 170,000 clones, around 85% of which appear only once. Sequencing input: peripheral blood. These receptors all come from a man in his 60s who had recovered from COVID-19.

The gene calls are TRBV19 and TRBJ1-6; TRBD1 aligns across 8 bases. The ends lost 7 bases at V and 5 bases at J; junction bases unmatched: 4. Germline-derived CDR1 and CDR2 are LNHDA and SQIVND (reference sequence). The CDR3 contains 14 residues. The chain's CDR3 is CASKRGQDNSPLHF. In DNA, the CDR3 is TGTGCCAGTAAAAGGGGACAGGATAATTCACCCCTCCACTTT.

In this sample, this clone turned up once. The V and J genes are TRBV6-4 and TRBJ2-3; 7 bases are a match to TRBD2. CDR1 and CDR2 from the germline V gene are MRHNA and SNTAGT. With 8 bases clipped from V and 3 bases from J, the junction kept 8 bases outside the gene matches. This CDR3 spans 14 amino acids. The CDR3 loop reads CASPAASGTDTQYF. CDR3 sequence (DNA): TGTGCCAGCCCTGCGGCTAGCGGAACAGATACGCAGTATTTT.

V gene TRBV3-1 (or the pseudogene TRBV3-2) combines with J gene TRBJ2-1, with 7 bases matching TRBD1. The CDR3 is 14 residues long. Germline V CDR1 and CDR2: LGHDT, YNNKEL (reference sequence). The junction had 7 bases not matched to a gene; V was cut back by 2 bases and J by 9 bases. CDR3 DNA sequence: TGTGCCAGCAGCCAACAATACAGGGGCGGTGAGCAGTTCTTC. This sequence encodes CASSQQYRGGEQFF.

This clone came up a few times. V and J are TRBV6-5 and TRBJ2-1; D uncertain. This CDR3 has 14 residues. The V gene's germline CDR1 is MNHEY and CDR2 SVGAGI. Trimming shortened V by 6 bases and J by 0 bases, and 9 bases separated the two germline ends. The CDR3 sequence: CASRKQSSYNEQFF. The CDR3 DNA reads TGTGCCAGCAGGAAACAGAGCTCCTACAATGAGCAGTTCTTC.

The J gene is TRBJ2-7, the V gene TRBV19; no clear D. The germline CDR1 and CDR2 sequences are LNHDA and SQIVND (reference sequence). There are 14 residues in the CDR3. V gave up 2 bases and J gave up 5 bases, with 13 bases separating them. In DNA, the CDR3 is TGTGCCAGTAGTATAAACACAGCCGTCGACGAGCAGTACTTC. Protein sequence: CASSINTAVDEQYF.

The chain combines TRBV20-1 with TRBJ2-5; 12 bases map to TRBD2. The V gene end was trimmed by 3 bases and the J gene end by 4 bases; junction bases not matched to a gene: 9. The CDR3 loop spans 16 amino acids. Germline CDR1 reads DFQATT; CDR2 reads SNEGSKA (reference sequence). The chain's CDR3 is CSASLAGGRNRETQYF. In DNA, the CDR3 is TGCAGTGCTAGTCTAGCGGGGGGGCGGAATAGAGAGACCCAGTACTTC.

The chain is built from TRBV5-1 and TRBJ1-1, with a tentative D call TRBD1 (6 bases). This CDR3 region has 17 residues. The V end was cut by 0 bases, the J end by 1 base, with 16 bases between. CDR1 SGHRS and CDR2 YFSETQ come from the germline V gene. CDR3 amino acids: CASSLATGTGWNTEAFF. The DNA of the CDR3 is TGCGCCAGCAGCTTGGCCACGGGAACAGGGTGGAACACTGAAGCTTTCTTT. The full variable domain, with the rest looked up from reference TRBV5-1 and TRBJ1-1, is KAGVTQTPRYLIKTRGQQVTLSCSPISGHRSVSWYQQTPGQGLQFLFEYFSETQRNKGNFPGRFSGRQFSNSRSEMNVSTLELGDSALYLCASSLATGTGWNTEAFFGQGTRLTVV.

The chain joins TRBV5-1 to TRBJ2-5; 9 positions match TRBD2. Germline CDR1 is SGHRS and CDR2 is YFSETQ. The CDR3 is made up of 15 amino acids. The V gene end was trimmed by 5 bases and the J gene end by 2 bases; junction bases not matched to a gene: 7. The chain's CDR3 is CASSMGLAAQETQYF. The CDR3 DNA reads TGCGCCAGCAGTATGGGACTAGCCGCTCAAGAGACCCAGTACTTC.

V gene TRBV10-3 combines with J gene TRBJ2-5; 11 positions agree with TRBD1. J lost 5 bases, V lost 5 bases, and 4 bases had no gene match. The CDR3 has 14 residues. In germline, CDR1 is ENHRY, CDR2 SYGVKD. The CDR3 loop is CAISTGQGVETQYF. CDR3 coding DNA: TGTGCCATCAGTACGGGACAGGGGGTGGAGACCCAGTACTTC.

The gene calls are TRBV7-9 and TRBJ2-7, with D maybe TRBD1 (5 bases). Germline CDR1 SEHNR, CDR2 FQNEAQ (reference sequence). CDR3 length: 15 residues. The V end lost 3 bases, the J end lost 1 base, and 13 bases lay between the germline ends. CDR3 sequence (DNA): TGTGCCAGCAGCTTTCCCCCGGACAAATCCTACGAGCAGTACTTC. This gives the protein CASSFPPDKSYEQYF.

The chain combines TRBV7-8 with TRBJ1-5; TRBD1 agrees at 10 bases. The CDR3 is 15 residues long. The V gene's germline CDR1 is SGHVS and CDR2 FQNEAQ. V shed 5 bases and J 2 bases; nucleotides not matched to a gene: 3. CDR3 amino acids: CASSNGQGGNQPQHF. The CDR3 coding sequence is TGTGCCAGCAGCAACGGACAGGGGGGCAATCAGCCCCAGCATTTT. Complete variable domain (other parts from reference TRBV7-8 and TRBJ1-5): GAGVSQSPRYKVAKRGQDVALRCDPISGHVSLFWYQQALGQGPEFLTYFQNEAQLDKSGLPSDRFFAERPEGSVSTLKIQRTQQEDSAVYLCASSNGQGGNQPQHFGDGTRLSIL.

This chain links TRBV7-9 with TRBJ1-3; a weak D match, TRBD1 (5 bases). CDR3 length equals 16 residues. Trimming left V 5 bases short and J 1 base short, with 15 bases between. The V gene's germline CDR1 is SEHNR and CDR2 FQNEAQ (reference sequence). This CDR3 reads CASSPSLGDSGNTIYF. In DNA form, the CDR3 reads TGTGCCAGCAGCCCCAGTTTAGGGGATTCTGGAAACACCATATATTTT.

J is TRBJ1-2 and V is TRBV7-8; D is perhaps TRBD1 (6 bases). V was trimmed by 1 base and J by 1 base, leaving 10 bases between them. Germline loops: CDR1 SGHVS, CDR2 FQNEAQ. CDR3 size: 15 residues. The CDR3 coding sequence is TGTGCCAGCAGCTTAGGGACAGCTAATAACTATGGCTACACCTTC. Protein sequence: CASSLGTANNYGYTF.

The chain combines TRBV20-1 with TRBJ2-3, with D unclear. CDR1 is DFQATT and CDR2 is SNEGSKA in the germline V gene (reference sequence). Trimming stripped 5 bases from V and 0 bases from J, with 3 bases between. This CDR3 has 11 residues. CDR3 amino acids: CSAGSTDTQYF. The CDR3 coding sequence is TGCAGTGCTGGCAGCACAGATACGCAGTATTTT.

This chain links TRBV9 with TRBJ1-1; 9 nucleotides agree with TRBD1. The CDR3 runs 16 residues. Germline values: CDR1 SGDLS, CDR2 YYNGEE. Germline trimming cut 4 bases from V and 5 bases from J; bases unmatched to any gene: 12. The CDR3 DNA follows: TGTGCCAGCAGCACCCGAGGGACAGGGAGTGGGACTGAAGCTTTCTTT. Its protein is CASSTRGTGSGTEAFF.

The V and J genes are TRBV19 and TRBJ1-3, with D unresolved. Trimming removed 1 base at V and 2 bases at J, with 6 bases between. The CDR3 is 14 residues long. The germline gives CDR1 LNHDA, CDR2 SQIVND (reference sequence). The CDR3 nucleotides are TGTGCCAGTAGTATAGTGGCAACTGGAAACACCATATATTTT. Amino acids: CASSIVATGNTIYF.

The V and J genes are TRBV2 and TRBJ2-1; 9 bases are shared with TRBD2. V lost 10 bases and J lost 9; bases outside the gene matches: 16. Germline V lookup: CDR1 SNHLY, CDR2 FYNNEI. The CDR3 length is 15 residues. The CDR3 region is CAIRRGSGGKIEQFF. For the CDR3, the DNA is TGTGCCATCCGCAGAGGTAGCGGGGGAAAGATTGAGCAGTTCTTC.

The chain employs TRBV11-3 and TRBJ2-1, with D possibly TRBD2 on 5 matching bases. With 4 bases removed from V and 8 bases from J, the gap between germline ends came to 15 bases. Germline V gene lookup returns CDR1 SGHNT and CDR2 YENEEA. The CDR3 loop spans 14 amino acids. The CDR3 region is CASSSGYSSDEQFF. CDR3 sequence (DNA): TGTGCCAGCAGCTCGGGATACTCGAGCGATGAGCAGTTCTTC.

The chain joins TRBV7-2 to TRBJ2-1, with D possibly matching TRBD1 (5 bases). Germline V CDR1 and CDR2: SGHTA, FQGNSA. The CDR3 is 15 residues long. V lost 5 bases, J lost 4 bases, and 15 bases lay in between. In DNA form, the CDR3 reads TGTGCCAGCAGCCCGTCGATGTCAGGGTACAATGAGCAGTTCTTC. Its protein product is CASSPSMSGYNEQFF.

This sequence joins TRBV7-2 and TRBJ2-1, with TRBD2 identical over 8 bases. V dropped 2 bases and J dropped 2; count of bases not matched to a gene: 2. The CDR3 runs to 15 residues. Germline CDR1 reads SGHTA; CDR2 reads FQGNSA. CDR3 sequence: CASSLSGGPYNEQFF. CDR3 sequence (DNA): TGTGCCAGCAGCTTAAGCGGGGGCCCCTACAATGAGCAGTTCTTC.

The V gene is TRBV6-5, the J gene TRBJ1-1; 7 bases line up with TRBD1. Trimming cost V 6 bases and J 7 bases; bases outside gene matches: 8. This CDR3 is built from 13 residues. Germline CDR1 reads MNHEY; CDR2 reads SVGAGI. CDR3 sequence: CASSRDRGREAFF. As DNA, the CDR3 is TGTGCCAGCAGCCGGGACAGAGGACGTGAAGCTTTCTTT.

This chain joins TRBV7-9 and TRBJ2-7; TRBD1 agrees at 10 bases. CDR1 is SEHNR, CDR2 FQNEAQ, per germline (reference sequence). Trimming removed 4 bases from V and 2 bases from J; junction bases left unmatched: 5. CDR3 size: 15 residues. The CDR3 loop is CASSSGTGVPYEQYF. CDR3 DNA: TGTGCCAGCAGCTCCGGGACAGGGGTGCCCTACGAGCAGTACTTC.

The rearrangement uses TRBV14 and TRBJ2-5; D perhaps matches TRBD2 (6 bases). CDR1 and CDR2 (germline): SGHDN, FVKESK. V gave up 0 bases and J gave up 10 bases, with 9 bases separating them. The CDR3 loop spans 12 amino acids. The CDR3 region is CASSQDGRIQYF. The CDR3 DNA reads TGTGCCAGCAGCCAAGATGGGAGGATCCAGTACTTC. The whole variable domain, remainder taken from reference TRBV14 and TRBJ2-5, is EAGVTQFPSHSVIEKGQTVTLRCDPISGHDNLYWYRRVMGKEIKFLLHFVKESKQDESGMPNNRFLAERTGGTYSTLKVQPAELEDSGVYFCASSQDGRIQYFGPGTRLLVL.

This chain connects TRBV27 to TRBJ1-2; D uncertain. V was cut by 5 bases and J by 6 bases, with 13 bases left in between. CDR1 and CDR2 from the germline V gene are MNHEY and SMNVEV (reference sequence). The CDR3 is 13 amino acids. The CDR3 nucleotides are TGTGCCAGCAGTCCCTACGGGAGAGATGGCTACACCTTC. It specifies CASSPYGRDGYTF.

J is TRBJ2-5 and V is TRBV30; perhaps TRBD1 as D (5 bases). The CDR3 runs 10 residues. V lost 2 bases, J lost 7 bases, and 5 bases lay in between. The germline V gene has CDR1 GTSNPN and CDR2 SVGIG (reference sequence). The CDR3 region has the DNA TGTGCCTGGAGTAGGGGGACCCAGTACTTC. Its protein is CAWSRGTQYF.

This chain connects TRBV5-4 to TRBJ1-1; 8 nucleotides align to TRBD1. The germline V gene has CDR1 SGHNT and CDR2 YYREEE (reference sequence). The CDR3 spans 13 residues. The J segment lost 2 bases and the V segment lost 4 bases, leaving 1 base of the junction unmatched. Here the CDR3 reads CASSGQGNTEAFF. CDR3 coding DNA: TGTGCCAGCAGCGGACAGGGTAACACTGAAGCTTTCTTT.

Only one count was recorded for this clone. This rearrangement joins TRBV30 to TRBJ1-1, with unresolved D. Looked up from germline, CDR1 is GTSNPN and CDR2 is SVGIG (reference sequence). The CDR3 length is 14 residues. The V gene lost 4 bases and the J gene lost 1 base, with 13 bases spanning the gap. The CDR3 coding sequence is TGTGCCTGGAACCCTGGGCAGCCGAACACTGAAGCTTTCTTT. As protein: CAWNPGQPNTEAFF.

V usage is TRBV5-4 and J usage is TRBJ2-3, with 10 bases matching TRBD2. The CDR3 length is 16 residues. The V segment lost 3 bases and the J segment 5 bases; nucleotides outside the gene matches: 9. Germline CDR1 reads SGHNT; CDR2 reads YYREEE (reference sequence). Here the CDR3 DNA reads TGTGCCAGCAGCTCCCCTAGCGGGGGAAGGTTAGATACGCAGTATTTT. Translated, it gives CASSSPSGGRLDTQYF.

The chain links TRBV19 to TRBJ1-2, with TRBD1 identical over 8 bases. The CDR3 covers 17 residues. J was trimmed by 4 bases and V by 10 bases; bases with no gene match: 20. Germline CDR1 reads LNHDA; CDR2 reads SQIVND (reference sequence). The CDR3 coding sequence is TGTGCCACCAGAGAGGTGTCAGGGGGCAAGAGGAGCTATGGCTACACCTTC. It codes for CATREVSGGKRSYGYTF. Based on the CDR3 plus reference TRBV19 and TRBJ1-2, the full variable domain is DGGITQSPKYLFRKEGQNVTLSCEQNLNHDAMYWYRQDPGQGLRLIYYSQIVNDFQKGDIAEGYSVSREKKESFPLTVTSAQKNPTAFYLCATREVSGGKRSYGYTFGSGTRLTVV.